The 28 T cell receptor beta chains presented below share a single source sample, sequenced in a study of early T cells in non-severe SARS-CoV-2 infection. MiXCR, run by TCRdb on the 5' RACE reads, gives a single entry per CDR3 protein. The data show roughly 20,000 distinct CDR3 sequences, 3% to 4% seen once. Material for sequencing was whole blood. These receptors came from an adult who was a healthcare worker with PCR-confirmed SARS-CoV-2 infection or an uninfected control (not recorded which).

This clonotype has ten or more counts. CDR3 DNA sequence: TGTGCCAGCAGCTTACCTATGGATCGAGGAAACATTCAGTACTTC. It translates to CASSLPMDRGNIQYF. The chain employs TRBV7-9 and TRBJ2-4; D gene unclear. The germline V gene encodes CDR1 SEHNR and CDR2 FQNEAQ (reference sequence). Trimming shortened V by 2 bases and J by 6 bases, and 14 bases separated the two germline ends. The CDR3 covers 15 residues. Based on the CDR3 plus reference TRBV7-9 and TRBJ2-4, the full variable domain is DTGVSQNPRHKITKRGQNVTFRCDPISEHNRLYWYRQTLGQGPEFLTYFQNEAQLEKSRLLSDRFSAERPKGSFSTLEIQRTEQGDSAMYLCASSLPMDRGNIQYFGAGTRLSVL.

In its sample, this clonotype was seen many times. The chain employs TRBV10-3 and TRBJ2-1; D is unresolved. This CDR3 region has 12 residues. From germline, CDR1 is ENHRY and CDR2 SYGVKD. V shed 0 bases and J shed 10 bases, with 7 bases lying between them. The CDR3 loop reads CAISESVAEQFF. The CDR3 DNA reads TGTGCCATCAGTGAGTCGGTTGCAGAGCAGTTCTTC.

The chain couples TRBV5-6 to TRBJ1-2, with 10 bases lining up with TRBD1. This CDR3 has 13 amino acids. V trimming: 5 bases; J trimming: 8 bases; junction bases outside the gene matches: 6. Germline V gene lookup returns CDR1 SGHDT and CDR2 YYEEEE. In DNA form, the CDR3 reads TGTGCCAGCAGTTACGGGACAGGGGACGGCTACACCTTC. Translation: CASSYGTGDGYTF.

This clonotype was observed a few times. This rearrangement joins TRBV29-1 to TRBJ2-1; D is unclear. Per the germline V gene, CDR1 is SQVTM and CDR2 is ANQGSEA. The CDR3 is 14 amino acids. With 3 bases removed from V and 6 bases from J, the gap between germline ends came to 15 bases. The CDR3 bases are TGCAGCGTTGAGTGGAGTGGCCCCTTCAATGAGCAGTTCTTC. Translated, it gives CSVEWSGPFNEQFF.

This clonotype has a count of ten or more. The genes are TRBV20-1 and TRBJ2-4; 9 bases map to TRBD2. The CDR3 sequence is 18 residues long. CDR1 and CDR2 (germline): DFQATT, SNEGSKA (reference sequence). Trimming cost V 3 bases and J 0 bases; bases outside gene matches: 12. CDR3 sequence: CSARMRREGRGAKNIQYF. The CDR3 nucleotides read TGCAGTGCTAGGATGAGGCGGGAGGGCCGGGGAGCCAAAAACATTCAGTACTTC.

This clonotype was detected a few times. The V call is TRBV5-1, the J call TRBJ1-2, with no clear D. Trimming removed 2 bases at V and 0 bases at J, with 11 bases between. Per the germline V gene, CDR1 is SGHRS and CDR2 is YFSETQ. The CDR3 totals 15 residues. The CDR3 region has the DNA TGCGCCAGCAGCTTTGAGGCCAGGACTAACTATGGCTACACCTTC. As protein: CASSFEARTNYGYTF.

There are many counts of this clonotype. This rearrangement joins TRBV28 to TRBJ1-2; 11 bases fit TRBD1. The CDR3 covers 14 residues. V lost 5 bases and J lost 8; bases outside the gene matches: 7. The germline V gene has CDR1 MDHEN and CDR2 SYDVKM. Written as DNA, the CDR3 is TGTGCCAGCAGTAGAGGACAGGGGGCACGGGGCTACACCTTC. Encoded protein: CASSRGQGARGYTF.

This clonotype was recorded many times. The J gene is TRBJ2-2, the V gene TRBV24-1, with D possibly being TRBD1 (5 bases). The CDR3 totals 15 residues. Germline V gene data show CDR1 as KGHDR and CDR2 as SFDVKD. The V end lost 5 bases, the J end lost 2 bases, and 11 bases lay between the germline ends. The CDR3 nucleotides read TGTGCCACCAGTGCATGGGGCGTCAACACCGGGGAGCTGTTTTTT. This gives the protein CATSAWGVNTGELFF.

This clonotype has ten or more counts. J is TRBJ1-1 and V is TRBV7-2; D gene unclear. Germline CDR1 and CDR2: SGHTA and FQGNSA. This CDR3 has 11 amino acids. The germline V and J ends were trimmed by 5 bases and 5 bases, with 6 bases remaining between them. CDR3 loop: CASSPQTEAFF. The CDR3 DNA is TGTGCCAGCAGCCCCCAAACTGAAGCTTTCTTT.

This clonotype was detected many times. The J gene is TRBJ2-3, the V gene TRBV18; D remains ambiguous. V was shortened by 6 bases and J by 1 base, with 8 bases between the two germline ends. Germline CDR1 is KGHSH and CDR2 is LQKENI. This CDR3 is 13 amino acids long. Here the CDR3 DNA reads TGTGCCAGCTCGTCCCGTGGCACAGATACGCAGTATTTT. Amino acids: CASSSRGTDTQYF.

The table lists this clonotype with many counts. This sequence joins TRBV12-3 or TRBV12-4 and TRBJ1-5, with TRBD1 matching over 9 bases. The ends lost 5 bases at V and 9 bases at J; junction bases unmatched: 8. There are 14 residues in the CDR3. For the CDR3, the DNA is TGTGCCAGCAGTCTAGGACAGGGGACCTGGCCCCAGCATTTT. Translating gives CASSLGQGTWPQHF.

The sample holds many counts of this clonotype. The chain is built from TRBV19 and TRBJ1-3, with 7 bases lining up with TRBD1. CDR1 and CDR2 from the germline V gene are LNHDA and SQIVND (reference sequence). With 5 bases clipped from V and 3 bases from J, the junction kept 13 bases outside the gene matches. This CDR3 comprises 17 residues. The CDR3 here is CASSRTNAGGGGNTIYF. The CDR3 coding sequence is TGTGCCAGTAGTCGCACGAACGCAGGGGGAGGTGGAAACACCATATATTTT.

This clonotype has only a few counts. The chain uses TRBV28 and TRBJ2-5; 7 nucleotides match TRBD1. Germline lookup yields CDR1 MDHEN and CDR2 SYDVKM. The CDR3 is 15 amino acids. With V trimmed by 3 bases and J by 2 bases, 6 bases remained unmatched. CDR3 sequence: CASSLISDRQETQYF. CDR3 nucleotides: TGTGCCAGCAGTTTGATCTCGGACAGGCAAGAGACCCAGTACTTC.

This clonotype showed up many times. The chain links TRBV27 to TRBJ2-7; no clear D gene. The V gene's germline CDR1 is MNHEY and CDR2 SMNVEV (reference sequence). With 0 bases removed from V and 5 bases from J, the gap between germline ends came to 8 bases. The CDR3 totals 13 residues. CDR3 loop: CASSLSMKDEQYF. CDR3 in DNA: TGTGCCAGCAGTTTATCGATGAAGGACGAGCAGTACTTC.

The table lists this clonotype with many counts. The chain recombines TRBV5-4 with TRBJ1-2; TRBD1 agrees at 11 bases. V gave up 6 bases and J gave up 6 bases; unmatched junction bases: 7. CDR1 is SGHNT, CDR2 YYREEE, per germline (reference sequence). This CDR3 has 14 residues. CDR3 sequence: CASTGQGAIDGYTF. The CDR3 coding sequence is TGTGCCAGCACCGGACAGGGGGCAATCGATGGCTACACCTTC.

This clonotype was observed at least ten times. This chain connects TRBV4-1 to TRBJ2-3; TRBD2 matches at 8 bases. This CDR3 spans 15 amino acids. Germline values: CDR1 MGHRA, CDR2 YSYEKL. Germline trimming cut 4 bases from V and 0 bases from J; bases unmatched to any gene: 3. CDR3 DNA: TGCGCCAGCAGCCGCGGGGGGCCGAGCACAGATACGCAGTATTTT. It specifies CASSRGGPSTDTQYF.

This clonotype was seen many times. The chain joins TRBV29-1 to TRBJ2-3; 7 bases are shared with TRBD2. Germline V gene data show CDR1 as SQVTM and CDR2 as ANQGSEA. The CDR3 is 14 residues long. The ends lost 6 bases at V and 6 bases at J; junction bases unmatched: 12. The CDR3 reads CSVAKGVAGDTQYF. The CDR3 DNA is TGCAGCGTGGCGAAGGGAGTAGCGGGTGATACGCAGTATTTT.

This clonotype was counted ten times or more. The rearrangement joins TRBV7-9 to TRBJ2-5; D might be TRBD1 (5 bases). Per the germline V gene, CDR1 is SEHNR and CDR2 is FQNEAQ (reference sequence). The CDR3 is made up of 14 amino acids. Deletions cut 6 bases from V and 2 bases from J, with 13 bases between. Here the CDR3 DNA reads TGTGCCAGCAGTCCTGGACACGATCAAGAGACCCAGTACTTC. It specifies CASSPGHDQETQYF.

In this sample, this clonotype turned up many times. J is TRBJ2-1 and V is TRBV9, with TRBD2 identical over 10 bases. Per the germline V gene, CDR1 is SGDLS and CDR2 is YYNGEE. This CDR3 region has 19 residues. J lost 3 bases, V lost 4 bases, and 16 bases had no gene match. The CDR3 DNA is TGTGCCAGCAGCCCTAGGGGTAGCGGGGGGTTCCTCCGCTACAATGAGCAGTTCTTC. Encoded protein: CASSPRGSGGFLRYNEQFF.

This clonotype is medium-sized (0.01 to 0.1%) in the sample. This chain joins TRBV6-5 and TRBJ1-2; TRBD1 might be the D (5 bases). The V end lost 5 bases, the J end lost 3 bases, and 16 bases lay between the germline ends. CDR1 is MNHEY and CDR2 is SVGAGI in the germline V gene. The CDR3 runs 15 residues. CDR3: CASSQPRQGDYGYTF. The DNA of the CDR3 is TGTGCCAGCAGTCAACCTAGGCAGGGTGACTATGGCTACACCTTC.

This clonotype has just a few counts. The chain joins TRBV30 to TRBJ2-6; D uncertain. The CDR3 has 15 amino acids. Per germline, CDR1 GTSNPN and CDR2 SVGIG (reference sequence). The V end lost 4 bases, the J end lost 2 bases, and 12 bases lay between the germline ends. The CDR3 loop is CAWTLTYPGANVLTF. As DNA, the CDR3 is TGTGCCTGGACCCTCACCTACCCTGGGGCCAACGTCCTGACTTTC.

The sample holds many counts of this clonotype. The gene calls are TRBV6-2 or TRBV6-3 and TRBJ2-3; D not resolved. Germline CDR1 is MNHEY and CDR2 is SVGEGT. The ends were cut back, 6 bases at V and 2 bases at J, with 6 bases in the middle. CDR3 length: 12 amino acids. CDR3 amino acids: CASSSDTDTQYF. CDR3 sequence (DNA): TGTGCCAGCAGCTCAGACACAGATACGCAGTATTTT.

V usage is TRBV7-6 and J usage is TRBJ1-6; the match to TRBD1 covers 8 bases. Germline V gives CDR1 SGHVS, CDR2 FNYEAQ. The CDR3 has 16 amino acids. The trim removed 5 bases at V and 9 bases at J, leaving 12 bases unmatched. CDR3 in amino acids: CASSPTSGQGGSPLHF. The CDR3 DNA reads as TGTGCCAGCAGCCCTACTTCCGGACAGGGAGGTTCACCCCTCCACTTT.

At least ten counts were recorded for this clonotype. The chain is built from TRBV10-3 and TRBJ1-1; unclear D gene. The CDR3 totals 15 residues. The V and J ends lost 0 bases and 0 bases respectively, with 8 bases between them. Per the germline V gene, CDR1 is ENHRY and CDR2 is SYGVKD. Written as DNA, the CDR3 is TGTGCCATCAGTGAGTCAAGACCTATGAACACTGAAGCTTTCTTT. It yields the protein CAISESRPMNTEAFF.

This clonotype has a count of ten or more. The V and J genes are TRBV10-3 and TRBJ2-5; D is perhaps TRBD1 (5 bases). Trimming stripped 6 bases from V and 5 bases from J, with 10 bases between. Germline assignment: CDR1 ENHRY and CDR2 SYGVKD. The CDR3 consists of 12 residues. The CDR3 sequence: CAIRDTAETQYF. DNA for the CDR3: TGTGCCATCAGGGACACCGCGGAGACCCAGTACTTC.

The rearrangement links TRBV27 to TRBJ2-3; 7 bases are shared with TRBD2. CDR1 and CDR2 (germline): MNHEY, SMNVEV (reference sequence). The CDR3 spans 15 residues. J gave up 4 bases and V 8 bases, and 12 bases lay outside the gene matches. CDR3 loop: CASGEAGTSADTQYF. The CDR3 coding sequence is TGTGCCAGCGGGGAAGCGGGGACGAGCGCAGATACGCAGTATTTT.

This clonotype was observed at least ten times. The chain recombines TRBV11-1 with TRBJ2-7; D not resolved. This CDR3 has 13 amino acids. V lost 0 bases, J lost 5 bases, and 8 bases lay in between. Germline loops: CDR1 SGHAT, CDR2 FQDESV (reference sequence). This chain's CDR3 is CASSLALRDEQYF. The CDR3, as DNA: TGTGCCAGCAGCTTAGCGCTAAGGGACGAGCAGTACTTC.

This clonotype occurred many times. The chain links TRBV19 to TRBJ1-2; D is ambiguous. Germline CDR1 reads LNHDA; CDR2 reads SQIVND (reference sequence). Trimming removed 3 bases at V and 7 bases at J, with 9 bases between. There are 12 residues in the CDR3. CDR3 protein: CASSMGLSGYTF. The DNA of the CDR3 is TGTGCCAGTAGTATGGGATTGAGTGGCTACACCTTC. The whole variable domain, remainder taken from reference TRBV19 and TRBJ1-2, is DGGITQSPKYLFRKEGQNVTLSCEQNLNHDAMYWYRQDPGQGLRLIYYSQIVNDFQKGDIAEGYSVSREKKESFPLTVTSAQKNPTAFYLCASSMGLSGYTFGSGTRLTVV.